The 9 T cell receptor beta chains below all came from one sample that was sequenced in a study of T cell responses to AZD1222 COVID-19 vaccine. The table came from immunoSEQ multiplex PCR; TCRdb's copy has only in-frame clones and leaves some out. The sample lists roughly 80,000 clones, around 89% occurring once. The sequencing used peripheral blood, collected on day 0 of MenACWY control vaccination. The receptors here all came from an adult in good health.

The CDR3 region has the DNA TGTGCCAGCAGCTTATCCCAGGCCGGGGAGCTGTTTTTT. Protein: CASSLSQAGELFF. V gene TRBV7-3 combines with J gene TRBJ2-2; no clear D gene. CDR3 length: 13 amino acids. CDR1 is SGHTA and CDR2 is FQGTGA in the germline V gene. The V end lost 2 bases, the J end lost 6 bases, and 7 bases lay between the germline ends.

The rearrangement links TRBV7-9 to TRBJ2-5, with 8 nucleotides matching TRBD1. This CDR3 has 15 residues. The junction had 9 bases not matched to a gene; V was cut back by 6 bases and J by 3 bases. CDR1 and CDR2 from the germline V gene are SEHNR and FQNEAQ (reference sequence). The CDR3 loop reads CASRPGGGVEETQYF. DNA of the CDR3: TGTGCCAGCAGGCCAGGGGGCGGTGTAGAAGAGACCCAGTACTTC.

The CDR3 sequence: CASSDRDAYGYTF. The CDR3 nucleotides are TGTGCCAGCAGCGACCGGGACGCCTATGGCTACACCTTC. The chain employs TRBV21-1 and TRBJ1-2. TRBV21-1 is shown as a pseudogene. The CDR3 totals 13 residues.

The J gene is TRBJ2-1, the V gene TRBV7-9; 10 bases are shared with TRBD2. Germline CDR1 is SEHNR and CDR2 is FQNEAQ (reference sequence). Trimming took 1 base from V and 8 from J; bases not matched to a gene: 17. This CDR3 region has 19 residues. CDR3 region: CASSLGQREGRSRTHEQFF. CDR3 DNA sequence: TGTGCCAGCAGCTTAGGACAGCGGGAGGGCCGTTCGCGGACCCATGAGCAGTTCTTC.

The rearrangement links TRBV5-1 to TRBJ2-7, with D hard to call. Germline CDR1 reads SGHRS; CDR2 reads YFSETQ. The CDR3 totals 16 residues. With 4 bases removed from V and 0 bases from J, the gap between germline ends came to 17 bases. In DNA form, the CDR3 reads TGCGCCAGCAGCCCTCCTACCTACGGTGGCTCCTACGAGCAGTACTTC. This encodes CASSPPTYGGSYEQYF.

The genes are TRBV27 and TRBJ2-3, with D unclear. This CDR3 region has 16 residues. Trimming took 1 base from V and 3 from J, leaving 14 bases between them. Germline V gene sequence: CDR1 MNHEY, CDR2 SMNVEV (reference sequence). The CDR3 loop is CASSLWSTGVTDTQYF. In DNA form, the CDR3 reads TGTGCCAGCAGTTTATGGTCTACCGGAGTAACAGATACGCAGTATTTT.

This clone has more than one count but fewer than ten. The chain uses TRBV6-5 and TRBJ2-7, with TRBD1 matching over 7 bases. This CDR3 spans 16 amino acids. Per germline, CDR1 MNHEY and CDR2 SVGAGI. V gave up 6 bases and J gave up 0 bases; unmatched junction bases: 11. CDR3 in DNA: TGTGCCAGCAGCTACCAACCCGGGGACAGCTCCTACGAGCAGTACTTC. The encoded protein is CASSYQPGDSSYEQYF.

The chain uses TRBV12-3 or TRBV12-4 and TRBJ1-2; no clear D gene. The V gene lost 3 bases and the J gene lost 8 bases, with 10 bases spanning the gap. The CDR3 runs to 12 residues. The CDR3 loop reads CASSFAVGGYTF. The DNA of the CDR3 is TGTGCCAGCAGTTTTGCGGTTGGCGGCTACACCTTC.

The chain joins TRBV28 to TRBJ1-2; possibly TRBD1 for D (5 bases). CDR1 MDHEN and CDR2 SYDVKM come from the germline V gene. The CDR3 totals 14 residues. V shed 6 bases and J shed 2 bases, with 13 bases lying between them. The CDR3 nucleotides are TGTGCCAGCAGCCGAGATCGGGGGAACTATGGCTACACCTTC. Translation gives CASSRDRGNYGYTF.